This T cell receptor (beta chain) was observed in a study of shared clonotypes between healthy human individuals. Whole-study findings and limits: Clonotype sharing across four donors was observed for around 4.8% of naive CD4 clonotypes.

The table lists this clone with a few counts. Its specificity is unknown. Trimming removed 5 bases at V and 4 bases at J, with 12 bases between. Germline loops: CDR1 SGHNT, CDR2 YENEEA. The CDR3 is made up of 14 amino acids. Around 32,000 T cell genomes, or approximately 0.2 ug DNA, went into the sorted-subset replicate PCRs. Generated by immunoSEQ multiplex PCR, the TCRdb table keeps only in-frame clones and is missing some. The sample holds about 990,000 clones, 78% seen once. A CD45RA-negative memory subset and a CD45RA+ naive subset were separated from the CD4+ cells. The sequenced sample consisted of memory CD4+ T cells from PBMCs. Described subset: CD45RA-negative fraction. The rearrangement joins TRBV11-3 to TRBJ2-1, with a tentative D call TRBD1 (7 bases). This clonotype was sampled from a man aged 18-30 years in good health. Some clones in this sample may be carry-over from other donors' samples. The CDR3, as DNA: TGTGCCAGCAGCCTCAGGGGGGCTTACAATGAGCAGTTCTTC. Amino acid sequence: CASSLRGAYNEQFF.